Presented here are 17 T cell receptor beta chains from one specimen sequenced in a study of T cells in Graves' hyperthyroidism and ophthalmopathy. TCR beta CDR3 regions were amplified from RNA. RT-PCR in the first round (using the HTBI primer set) targeted the TCR CDR3. TCRdb used MiXCR to reprocess the multiplex PCR reads, holding one entry per CDR3 protein. This repertoire shows fewer than 250,000 distinct CDR3 sequences, 15% to 20% found once; its top ten account for roughly 50%. The sequenced material came from blood. These receptors originate from a man aged 50 or older with Graves' hyperthyroidism.

This clonotype was recorded at least ten times. The V call is TRBV7-9, the J call TRBJ2-1; tentative D call: TRBD2 (6 bases). V lost 2 bases and J 2 bases, leaving 13 bases between the germline ends. This CDR3 contains 16 residues. CDR1 SEHNR and CDR2 FQNEAQ come from the germline V gene (reference sequence). The CDR3 nucleotides read TGTGCCAGCAGCTTATACGGGGGAGTCCCCTACAATGAGCAGTTCTTC. Its protein product is CASSLYGGVPYNEQFF.

This clonotype was seen more than once but under ten times. The chain carries TRBV5-1 and TRBJ2-5; TRBD1 or TRBD2 may be the D gene (5 bases each). V lost 1 base and J 7 bases, leaving 17 bases between the germline ends. The CDR3 sequence is 15 residues long. Germline V lookup: CDR1 SGHRS, CDR2 YFSETQ. In nucleotides, the CDR3 is TGCGCCAGCAGCTTGACGGGACCTTATTATGGGACCCAGTACTTC. This translates into CASSLTGPYYGTQYF.

This clonotype showed up many times. This chain links TRBV20-1 with TRBJ2-7, with D uncertain. Per the germline V gene, CDR1 is DFQATT and CDR2 is SNEGSKA (reference sequence). Trimming left V 7 bases short and J 3 bases short, with 16 bases between. The CDR3 has 13 amino acids. The CDR3, as DNA: TGCAGTGAACCCCCCGCACAACACTACGAGCAGTACTTC. Amino acids: CSEPPAQHYEQYF.

CDR3 in amino acids: CASSGTRGETQYF. The CDR3 DNA follows: TGTGCCAGCAGCGGGACTAGAGGGGAGACCCAGTACTTC. V is TRBV6-1 and J is TRBJ2-5; 8 nucleotides match TRBD2. Germline V CDR1 and CDR2: MNHNS, SASEGT. Trimming removed 6 bases from V and 5 bases from J; junction bases left unmatched: 5. The CDR3 is made up of 13 amino acids.

This clonotype has ten or more counts. J is TRBJ2-1 and V is TRBV7-9, with 7 bases aligning to TRBD1. The CDR3 contains 15 residues. Looked up from germline, CDR1 is SEHNR and CDR2 is FQNEAQ (reference sequence). The junction had 5 bases not matched to a gene; V was cut back by 5 bases and J by 1 base. This CDR3 reads CASSPTGTSYNEQFF. The DNA of the CDR3 is TGTGCCAGCAGCCCGACAGGGACGTCCTACAATGAGCAGTTCTTC.

The sample holds many counts of this clonotype. The chain links TRBV6-1 to TRBJ2-7; weak D call: TRBD2 (6 bases). The germline gives CDR1 MNHNS, CDR2 SASEGT. The CDR3 spans 14 residues. Trimming took off 5 bases at V and 3 bases at J, with 14 bases between the two ends. CDR3 loop: CASSFRGRFYEQYF. The CDR3 DNA sequence: TGTGCCAGCAGTTTCCGGGGGAGGTTCTACGAGCAGTACTTC.

In this sample, this clonotype turned up many times. V usage is TRBV28 and J usage is TRBJ2-1; TRBD1 is a possible D gene (6 bases). From germline, CDR1 is MDHEN and CDR2 SYDVKM. The CDR3 contains 15 residues. The V end was cut by 6 bases, the J end by 6 bases, with 18 bases between. CDR3 in DNA: TGTGCCAGCAGCCCCACCAGGGGCCTTAGCAATGAGCAGTTCTTC. The encoded protein is CASSPTRGLSNEQFF.

In its sample, this clonotype was seen a few times. The gene calls are TRBV20-1 and TRBJ1-4, with TRBD1 identical over 9 bases. Germline CDR1 reads DFQATT; CDR2 reads SNEGSKA (reference sequence). Unmatched junction bases numbered 9, after V lost 6 bases and J lost 7 bases. The CDR3 totals 14 residues. The CDR3 spells CSAPGDRVSEKLFF. The CDR3 DNA follows: TGCAGTGCCCCCGGGGACAGGGTGTCTGAAAAACTGTTTTTT.

There are a few counts of this clonotype. V is TRBV7-2 and J is TRBJ2-3, with 13 bases identical to TRBD2. The CDR3 runs to 13 residues. Germline trimming cut 5 bases from V and 12 bases from J; bases unmatched to any gene: 5. Germline CDR1 SGHTA, CDR2 FQGNSA. CDR3 nucleotides: TGTGCCAGCAGCGGGGGACTAGCGGGAACCCAGTATTTT. Its translation: CASSGGLAGTQYF. The whole variable domain, filled in from reference TRBV7-2 and TRBJ2-3, reads GAGVSQSPSNKVTEKGKDVELRCDPISGHTALYWYRQSLGQGLEFLIYFQGNSAPDKSGLPSDRFSAERTGGSVSTLTIQRTQQEDSAVYLCASSGGLAGTQYFGPGTRLTVL.

This clonotype showed up many times. The chain recombines TRBV6-1 with TRBJ1-2; D is unresolved. Trimming shortened V by 11 bases and J by 0 bases, and 10 bases separated the two germline ends. Germline assignment: CDR1 MNHNS and CDR2 SASEGT. The length of the CDR3 is 12 residues. The CDR3 DNA sequence: TGTGCCGTGGGCAGTCCTAACTATGGCTACACCTTC. As protein: CAVGSPNYGYTF.

This clonotype came up many times. The J gene is TRBJ1-1, the V gene TRBV5-8; TRBD1 might be the D (5 bases). Germline V gene data show CDR1 as SGHTS and CDR2 as YDEGEE. V was clipped by 4 bases and J by 4 bases, with 11 bases between them. The CDR3 contains 13 residues. The CDR3 sequence: CASSLDRFTEAFF. Written as DNA, the CDR3 is TGTGCCAGCAGCCTCGACAGATTCACTGAAGCTTTCTTT.

This clonotype was counted many times. The rearrangement uses TRBV28 and TRBJ1-6; the D is unclear. This CDR3 region has 14 residues. In germline, CDR1 is MDHEN, CDR2 SYDVKM. Trimming took 6 bases from V and 5 from J, leaving 11 bases between them. CDR3 sequence: CASSLAVDNSPLHF. The CDR3 DNA reads TGTGCCAGCAGCTTGGCCGTCGATAATTCACCCCTCCACTTT.

The sample holds a few counts of this clonotype. The V call is TRBV3-1, the J call TRBJ2-1, with D perhaps matching TRBD2 (5 bases). The V end was cut by 1 base, the J end by 9 bases, with 16 bases between. Germline lookup yields CDR1 LGHDT and CDR2 YNNKEL (reference sequence). This CDR3 contains 15 residues. The CDR3 protein is CASSQGRPPRGEQFF. CDR3 nucleotides: TGTGCCAGCAGCCAAGGAAGGCCCCCCCGGGGTGAGCAGTTCTTC.

This clonotype was seen many times. This rearrangement joins TRBV28 to TRBJ2-7, with a tentative D call TRBD2 (6 bases). V dropped 7 bases and J dropped 5 bases, with 18 bases sitting between them. The CDR3 has 14 amino acids. CDR1 MDHEN and CDR2 SYDVKM come from the germline V gene. CDR3 DNA: TGTGCCAGCACAGCACACGGGAGTTCAGACGAGCAGTACTTC. Translating gives CASTAHGSSDEQYF.

This clonotype was recorded a few times. The chain couples TRBV20-1 to TRBJ2-7, with 12 bases aligning to TRBD1. Looked up from germline, CDR1 is DFQATT and CDR2 is SNEGSKA (reference sequence). The CDR3 spans 15 residues. With V trimmed by 0 bases and J by 7 bases, 7 bases remained unmatched. This CDR3 reads CSAREWDRGRREQYF. As DNA, the CDR3 is TGCAGTGCTAGAGAATGGGACAGGGGGCGCCGGGAGCAGTACTTC.

The table lists this clonotype with many counts. This chain joins TRBV5-1 and TRBJ1-4, with 10 bases lining up with TRBD1. This CDR3 has 17 amino acids. Germline assignment: CDR1 SGHRS and CDR2 YFSETQ. The trim removed 2 bases at V and 7 bases at J, leaving 11 bases unmatched. The CDR3 sequence: CASSFGQGVGRSEKLFF. The CDR3 DNA sequence: TGCGCCAGCAGCTTCGGACAGGGGGTCGGTAGAAGTGAAAAACTGTTTTTT.

At least ten counts were recorded for this clonotype. V usage is TRBV3-1 and J usage is TRBJ1-1; no clear D gene. Germline V gene data show CDR1 as LGHDT and CDR2 as YNNKEL (reference sequence). The CDR3 runs to 11 residues. The germline V and J ends were trimmed by 6 bases and 1 base, with 3 bases remaining between them. CDR3 loop: CASSENTEAFF. In DNA, the CDR3 is TGTGCCAGCAGTGAGAACACTGAAGCTTTCTTT.